A selection of T cell receptor beta chains follows, all from one sample in a study of blood T cell repertoires in COVID-19. The table came from immunoSEQ multiplex PCR; TCRdb's copy has only in-frame clones and leaves some out. The sample yields 300,000 or so clones, roughly 84% seen once. Sequenced sample: PBMCs or T cells enriched from blood (not recorded which). The origin of the receptors is a woman aged 25 to 39 who had recovered from COVID-19. CDR3s include the opening cysteine and the closing phenylalanine or tryptophan.

CDR3	V	J
CASSALIAGPYNEQFF	TRBV9	TRBJ2-1
CAINTGTGYGYTF	TRBV10-3	TRBJ1-2
CASRTHIAGKTGELFF	TRBV28	TRBJ2-2
CASSVVSQDNEQFF	TRBV9	TRBJ2-1
CASSQVSGSSYNEQFF	TRBV3-1/TRBV3-2	TRBJ2-1
CASSLSGEEGYTF	TRBV27	TRBJ1-2
CASSFAGINQPQHF	TRBV5-4	TRBJ1-5
CASSPRDRESYEQYF	TRBV9	TRBJ2-7
CASSQPQGWGRGEKLFF	TRBV5-8	TRBJ1-4
CASSPTGVNYGYTF	TRBV5-1	TRBJ1-2
CASSFSSGGASEQYF	TRBV7-2	TRBJ2-7
CASRGPSQETQYF	TRBV2	TRBJ2-5
CASRPIGDRILSSYEQYF	TRBV28	TRBJ2-7
CASSVGQGGTEAFF	TRBV10-2	TRBJ1-1
CASSSAPGNSPLHF	TRBV19	TRBJ1-6
CASSLGIGGFYGYTF	TRBV11-1	TRBJ1-2
CASSFWNTGELFF	TRBV7-9	TRBJ2-2
CASSLTSSYEQYF	TRBV27	TRBJ2-7
CASSLQGANVLTF	TRBV6-5	TRBJ2-6
CATSDGGTNTEAFF	TRBV24-1	TRBJ1-1